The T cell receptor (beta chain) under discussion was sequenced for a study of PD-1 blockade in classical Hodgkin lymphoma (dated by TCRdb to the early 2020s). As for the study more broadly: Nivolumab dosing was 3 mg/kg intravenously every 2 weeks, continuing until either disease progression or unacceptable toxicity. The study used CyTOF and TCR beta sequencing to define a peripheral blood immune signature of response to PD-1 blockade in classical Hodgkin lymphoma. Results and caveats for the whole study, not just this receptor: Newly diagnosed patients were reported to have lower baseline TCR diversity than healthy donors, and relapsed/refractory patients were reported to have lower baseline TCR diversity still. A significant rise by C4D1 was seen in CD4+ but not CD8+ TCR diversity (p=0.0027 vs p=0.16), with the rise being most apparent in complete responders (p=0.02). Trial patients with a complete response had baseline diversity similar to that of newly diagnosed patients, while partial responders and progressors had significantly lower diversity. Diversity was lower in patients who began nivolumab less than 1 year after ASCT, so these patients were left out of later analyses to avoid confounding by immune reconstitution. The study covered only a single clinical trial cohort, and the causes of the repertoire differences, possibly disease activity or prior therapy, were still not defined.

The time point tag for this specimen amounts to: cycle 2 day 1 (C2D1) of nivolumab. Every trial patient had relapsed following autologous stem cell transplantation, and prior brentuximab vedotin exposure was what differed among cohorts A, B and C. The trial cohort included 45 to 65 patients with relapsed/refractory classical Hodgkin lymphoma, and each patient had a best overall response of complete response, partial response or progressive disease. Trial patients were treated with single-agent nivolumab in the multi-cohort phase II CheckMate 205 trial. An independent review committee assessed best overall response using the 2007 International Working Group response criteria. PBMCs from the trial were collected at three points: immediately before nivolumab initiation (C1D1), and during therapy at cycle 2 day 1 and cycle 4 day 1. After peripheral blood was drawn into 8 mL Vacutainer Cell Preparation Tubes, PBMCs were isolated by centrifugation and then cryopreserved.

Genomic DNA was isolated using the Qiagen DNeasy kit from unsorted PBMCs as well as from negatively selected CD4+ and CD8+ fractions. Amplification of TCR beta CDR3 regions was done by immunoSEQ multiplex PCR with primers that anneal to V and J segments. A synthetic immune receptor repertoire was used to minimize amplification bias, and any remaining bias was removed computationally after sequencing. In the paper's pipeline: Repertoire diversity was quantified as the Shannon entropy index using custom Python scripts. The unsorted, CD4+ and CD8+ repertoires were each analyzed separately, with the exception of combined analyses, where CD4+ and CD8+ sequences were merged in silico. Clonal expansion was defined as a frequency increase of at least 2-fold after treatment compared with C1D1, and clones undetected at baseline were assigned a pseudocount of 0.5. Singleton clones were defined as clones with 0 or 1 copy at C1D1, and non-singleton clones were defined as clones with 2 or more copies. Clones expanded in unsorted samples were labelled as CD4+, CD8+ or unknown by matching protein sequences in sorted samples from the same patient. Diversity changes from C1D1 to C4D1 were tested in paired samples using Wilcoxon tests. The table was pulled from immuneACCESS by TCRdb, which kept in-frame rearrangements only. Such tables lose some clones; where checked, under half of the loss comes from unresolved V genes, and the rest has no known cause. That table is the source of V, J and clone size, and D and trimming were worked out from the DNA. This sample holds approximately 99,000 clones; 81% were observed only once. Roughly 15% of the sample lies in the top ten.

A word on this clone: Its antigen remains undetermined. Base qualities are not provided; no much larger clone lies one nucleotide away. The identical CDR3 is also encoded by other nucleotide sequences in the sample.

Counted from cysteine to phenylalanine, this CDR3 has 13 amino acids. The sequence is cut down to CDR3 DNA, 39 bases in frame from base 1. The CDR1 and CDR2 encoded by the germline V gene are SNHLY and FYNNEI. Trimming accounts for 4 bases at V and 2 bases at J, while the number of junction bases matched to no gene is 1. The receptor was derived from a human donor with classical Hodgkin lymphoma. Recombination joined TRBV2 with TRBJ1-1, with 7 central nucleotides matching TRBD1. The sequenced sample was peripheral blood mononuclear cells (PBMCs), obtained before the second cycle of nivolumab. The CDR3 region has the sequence CASSGQGNTEAFF. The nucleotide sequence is TGTGCCAGCAGTGGACAGGGTAACACTGAAGCTTTCTTT.